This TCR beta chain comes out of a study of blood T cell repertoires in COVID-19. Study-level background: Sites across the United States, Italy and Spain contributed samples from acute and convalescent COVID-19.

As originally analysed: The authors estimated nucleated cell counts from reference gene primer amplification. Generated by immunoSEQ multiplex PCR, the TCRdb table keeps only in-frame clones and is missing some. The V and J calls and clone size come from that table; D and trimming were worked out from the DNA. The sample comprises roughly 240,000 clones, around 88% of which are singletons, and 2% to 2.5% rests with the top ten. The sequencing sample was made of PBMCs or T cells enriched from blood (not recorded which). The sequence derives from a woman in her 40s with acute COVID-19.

The CDR3 loop reads CAISGDSGHEQFF. CDR3 coding DNA: TGTGCCATCAGTGGGGATAGCGGGCATGAGCAGTTCTTC. The V call is TRBV10-3, the J call TRBJ2-1, with TRBD2 identical over 7 bases. V lost 4 bases to trimming and J lost 8 bases; unmatched junction nucleotides: 5. Germline V gene lookup returns CDR1 ENHRY and CDR2 SYGVKD. The CDR3 runs 13 residues.